This T cell receptor beta chain originates from a study of blood T cell repertoires in COVID-19. The overall study: The samples span acute and convalescent COVID-19 from the United States, Italy and Spain.

As handled by the study authors: From reference gene primer amplification, estimates of nucleated cell counts were derived. Assay: immunoSEQ multiplex PCR; the TCRdb copy retains only in-frame clones and omits some. V, J and clone size reflect that table, while D and trimming were determined from the DNA. This table holds 360,000 or so clones, around nine tenths found once. Everyone who took part was roughly 18 to 89 years old, and they came from roughly 25 US areas. Participants reported their clinical history, and cohort assignment relied on those reports. Sequenced input: PBMCs or T cells enriched from blood (not recorded which). The TCR sequence derives from a woman aged 25 to 45 who had been exposed to COVID-19.

The DNA for the CDR3 is TGCAGCGTTGCGAAACTAGCGGGAGGGGTCGAGCAGTACTTC. Translation: CSVAKLAGGVEQYF. The genes are TRBV29-1 and TRBJ2-7, with TRBD2 matching 13 bases. This CDR3 is built from 14 residues. J lost 6 bases, V lost 4 bases, and 6 bases had no gene match. Per germline, CDR1 SQVTM and CDR2 ANQGSEA.